This T cell receptor (beta chain) was documented in a study of cytomegalovirus exposure and HLA in healthy donors (dated by TCRdb to the late 2010s). A note on the overall study: An earlier analysis of roughly 630 of the donors reported roughly 270 Gb of sequence data and about 100 million unique TCR beta sequences from roughly 180 million T cells. Roughly 300 gigabases of sequencing data and 80 million or so unique TCR sequences were included in an early release covering about 620 HLA-typed donors. Of the roughly 390 genotyped donors, around 81% fell in the genetic ancestry cluster associated with self-reported Caucasian donors. The study was designed to test whether signatures of past pathogen exposure could be identified by cataloging public T cell receptors. Using immunosequencing, the study profiled T cell repertoires from about 610 subjects and related those repertoires to cytomegalovirus serostatus. Along with the approximately 650-subject first cohort, a separate validation cohort of over a hundred different subjects was used. To predict cytomegalovirus infection status, the study combined high-throughput TCR immunosequencing, statistical association of individual TCRs with disease status, and machine learning. A later analysis re-examined previously published TCR beta repertoires from 500 to 700 donors and added high-resolution HLA genotyping to investigate patterns of TCR occurrence. Rather than drawing on any new phenotypic data, the later analysis identified candidate immune exposures from TCR beta sequences and the way those sequences occurred across donors. In an earlier analysis of about 590 of the donors, high-throughput TCR beta sequencing was used to judge whether each TCR beta V gene segment behaved as functional or pseudogenic. Donor age, sex, ethnicity and CMV serostatus were collected together with the repertoire data. Genome-wide SNP genotypes for about 55% of the roughly 670 donors were used in a later genetic analysis, which treated that subset as a discovery cohort. All discovery cohort repertoires had been generated using a single sequencing platform. Class I and class II HLA loci were covered by the typing at four-digit resolution. Typing coverage differed by locus: A, B, C, DRB1 and DQB1 were typed in about 629-640 donors, DQA1 in 522, DPA1 in 600 to 610, and DPB1 in around 440. About 5 DR-DQ haplotypes were handled as single units for association and clustering, since linkage in the cohort was strong. Across about 370 genotyped donors of the cohort, an average of roughly 230,000 unique TCR beta nucleotide sequences per donor were sequenced, and approximately 19% of those sequences were non-productive. Points the paper makes about the study in general: In an earlier analysis of 500 to 650 of the donors, most TCR beta V segments appeared in productive rearrangements about 87% or about 30% of the time, broadly matching IMGT annotations. Because counts were too low, roughly 17 rarely observed V segments, including chromosome 9 orphons, were left out of the earlier analysis of a few hundred of the donors. The presence/absence analyses assumed that sequencing depth was roughly uniform across donors, and that assumption may not be true. Specific HLA alleles were associated with 15,000 to 20,000 TCR beta sequences at a false discovery rate of 0.05 in a later analysis. Across donors, most TCR sequences were observed very rarely, whereas some public TCRs were present in many individuals. Several of the top co-occurrence clusters appeared to be linked to parvovirus B19, influenza, CMV and Epstein-Barr virus, according to a later analysis. A group of highly shared sequence variants was considered likely to be a technical artifact of the sequencing pipeline. Cytomegalovirus status was reported to be diagnosed by the classifier with high specificity and sensitivity in both the original and validation cohorts. Because HLA typing was missing for some donors at each locus, association tests included only the typed subset. Immune exposure information for the cohort was limited to CMV serostatus. A later genetic analysis reported fewer N-insertions in productive TCRs among donors in an Asian-associated ancestry cluster than the roughly 700-donor mean. According to the authors, the approach could potentially be generalized to other disease states and immunological phenotypes. The study gave a list of 150 to 200 TCR beta chains associated with cytomegalovirus. Some IMGT-functional V segments, including TRBV6-2 and TRBV6-3, could not be distinguished by the 87-base-pair reads and were therefore excluded. In this cohort, only TCR beta chains were sequenced, and detectable features were limited by the absence of alpha or paired-chain data. An association between a missense DCLRE1C variant and V-gene and J-gene trimming of TCR beta chains was found in a later genetic analysis and replicated in an independent cohort. According to a later analysis, most CMV-associated TCR beta chains appeared to be HLA-restricted, and the HLA associations seemed to be driven largely by CMV exposure. Linkage disequilibrium might explain the correlated functional status among segregating V segments, but an unknown experimental factor could not be excluded. According to a later analysis, TCR association rates differed among HLA loci, with DRB1 alleles showing the most associated TCRs and HLA-C alleles showing the fewest. In vitro tests confirmed that a few of the cytomegalovirus-associated TCR beta chains recognize cytomegalovirus antigens. A further reported finding was that TCR beta sequences accurately predicted the HLA-A and HLA-B alleles for most subjects in the first cohort. Assigning TCR associations to individual alleles was difficult when HLA alleles, especially DR and DQ, strongly co-occurred. A later analysis found that HLA-associated TCR beta chains were more clonally expanded and had lower generation probabilities than equally common non-associated chains.

The CDR3 holds 18 amino acids from the cysteine to the phenylalanine. Solely the CDR3 DNA is kept, with 54 bases framed from the first base. A distance of 26 bases separates the germline ends of V and J, which lose 4 bases and 10 bases respectively. The germline V gene encodes CDR1 LNHDA and CDR2 SQIVND (reference sequence). As to this clone: What this receptor recognizes is not known. Nothing much larger sits one base from this clone, and base qualities are not available.

The cohort comprised more than 550 healthy bone marrow donors. At the time of sampling, every cohort member was nominally healthy, though immune exposures that went unrecorded were likely present. The donor tested CMV seronegative and was one of the 352 seronegative cohort members. Every donor gave a peripheral blood sample, and the peripheral blood mononuclear cells from that sample were used for TCR beta sequencing. Genomic DNA was extracted from the blood cell samples with the Qiagen DNeasy Blood Extraction Kit. The library relied on the immunoSEQ multiplex PCR assay. For the multiplex PCR, a mixture combining 60 forward primers for TCR Vbeta segments and 13 reverse primers for TCR Jbeta segments was used. The CDR3 region of rearranged TCR beta genes was amplified from genomic DNA by a multiplex PCR assay. Amplified TCR beta libraries were sequenced as 87-base-pair reads on the Illumina HiSeq System. Per the original workflow: Across the 700 or so repertoires, a later analysis counted tens of millions of unique TCR beta chains, around 11 million of which were shared by at least two donors. Raw reads were error-corrected and collapsed into unique sequences with a nearest-neighbor algorithm that merged closely related sequences to remove PCR and sequencing errors. CDR3 sequences were aligned to IMGT reference sequences to assign V, D and J gene segments. For a sequence to be retained, a match of at least six nucleotides was required to both a V gene segment and a J gene segment. A rearrangement was called productive if the CDR3 had no stop codons and remained in frame with V and J, and every other rearrangement was called non-productive. CDR3 was defined according to IMGT convention as the region running from the second conserved V-encoded cysteine to the conserved J-encoded phenylalanine. Sequences without an unambiguous match to a single V gene segment were excluded from the earlier analysis of over 500 of the donors. An earlier analysis of just under 600 of the donors called V segments functional above 56.7% productive rearrangements and segregating when the between-donor standard deviation exceeded 5%. A statistical classification framework was built for diagnosing cytomegalovirus status from the catalog of TCR beta chain sequences. In a later analysis, TCR nucleotide sequences were compared against IMGT/GENE-DB human TR gene sequences so that V and J genes could be assigned. In a later analysis, CDR3 sequences and most-parsimonious VDJ recombination scenarios were assigned using the TCRdist pipeline. In a later analysis, every TCR beta chain was defined by the combination of its CDR3 amino acid sequence and its V-gene family, and reads without a unique V-gene family were dropped. In a later analysis, 450 to 600 highly shared, low-generation-probability nucleotide sequences were removed to address suspected cross-contamination and a sequencing artifact. In a later analysis, a clonal expansion index was calculated for each public chain from normalized within-repertoire ranks of inferred template counts. In a later analysis, generation probabilities were computed using a VDJ recombination model fitted to out-of-frame rearrangements, and the results were checked against IGoR. In a later analysis, TCR-TCR, TCR-HLA and TCR-CMV co-occurrence was scored with hypergeometric tests, and a repertoire-size bias correction was applied to TCR pairs. A later analysis estimated false discovery rates by permuting HLA or CMV assignments 20 times. In a later analysis, co-occurring TCRs were grouped with DBSCAN, and TCRdist sequence similarity was added when clustering was performed within HLA-allele-positive subsets. For co-occurrence clustering, repertoires with fewer than 30,000 or more than 120,000 public chains were excluded, along with roughly 5 repertoires with anomalous nucleotide sharing. In TCRdb, the immuneACCESS table is reduced to in-frame sequences with V and J assigned. These tables do not hold every clone; where another copy was compared, an unresolved V gene accounts for under half, and the others remain unexplained. V and J calls and clone size are those listed in that table; D and trimming were worked out from the DNA. For this sample the table gives some 170,000 clones, of which over 70% were detected only once. Of the sample, roughly 4.7% falls within the top ten clones.

The rearrangement joined TRBV19 to TRBJ1-6, and the D gene may be TRBD1, 5 bases matching. The clonotype originates from a man younger than 45 in good health and CMV-seronegative. Sequenced sample: PBMCs. The bases are TGTGCCAGTAGTAAAGAAGAGGGTCGGGGGGGAATTCAATCACCCCTCCACTTT. Its protein product is CASSKEEGRGGIQSPLHF.